This TCR beta chain was identified during a study of T cells in Graves' hyperthyroidism and ophthalmopathy. Findings of the study overall: Among clonotypes expanded in thyroid above 0.001, most were also found in blood. Ophthalmopathy and stable hyperthyroidism were told apart by a 13 V-J model. Ophthalmopathy prediction by the model preceded onset by a median about 6 months.

Details on this clonotype: Its antigen is currently unknown.

V was clipped by 6 bases and J by 6 bases; unmatched bases: 6. The CDR3 contains 14 residues. In germline, CDR1 is SGHRS, CDR2 YFSETQ. The source material, RNA transcripts, was used to amplify TCR beta CDR3 regions. First-round RT-PCR with HTBI primers amplified the TCR CDR3 region. TCRdb re-called the multiplex PCR reads with MiXCR, one entry per CDR3 protein. In the table there are hundreds of thousands of distinct CDR3 sequences, more than 14% of which are singletons. The study left out patients who had uncontrolled infection, other autoimmune disease, pregnancy or lactation. The source of this sequence is a woman aged 45-65 years with Graves' ophthalmopathy. Source material: blood. V usage is TRBV5-1 and J usage is TRBJ2-1, with TRBD2 matching over 10 bases. The CDR3 region has the DNA TGCGCCAGCATTCGGGCTAGCGGGAGCAATGAGCAGTTCTTC. This gives the protein CASIRASGSNEQFF.